This T cell receptor (beta chain) was documented in a study of radiation and T cells in renal cell carcinoma. Study details: Nephrectomy followed 15 Gy stereotactic body radiation by 4 weeks.

This CDR3 spans 15 amino acids. The V and J ends lost 2 bases and 1 base respectively, with 13 bases between them. The V gene's germline CDR1 is SGHRS and CDR2 YFSETQ. Findings and caveats of the study: No pretreatment tumor biopsies were available for baseline clonotypes. In blood, top tumor clones expanded by 2 weeks, shrinking by 4.

A remark on this clone: What it binds is not known.

The time point here: blood 2 weeks post-SBRT. Treatment here: 15 Gy SBRT to primary tumor, nephrectomy 4 weeks later. After SBRT, blood was collected at 2 and 4 weeks, plus baseline. Measured with immunoSEQ multiplex PCR; TCRdb has only the in-frame clones, and not every one. The sample carries around 120,000 clones, around four fifths recorded once. Sequencing was performed on blood, taken from a patient whose treatment included radiotherapy and nephrectomy. This chain connects TRBV5-1 to TRBJ2-7; tentatively, D is TRBD1 (6 bases). This clonotype originated in a woman in her sixties or seventies with renal cell carcinoma. The CDR3 region is CASSFDGTSSYEQYF. DNA for the CDR3: TGCGCCAGCAGCTTTGACGGGACAAGTTCCTACGAGCAGTACTTC. Based on the CDR3 plus reference TRBV5-1 and TRBJ2-7, the full variable domain is KAGVTQTPRYLIKTRGQQVTLSCSPISGHRSVSWYQQTPGQGLQFLFEYFSETQRNKGNFPGRFSGRQFSNSRSEMNVSTLELGDSALYLCASSFDGTSSYEQYFGPGTRLTVT.